The 3 T cell receptor beta chains below all came from one sample that was sequenced in a study of T cell repertoires in cytomegalovirus infection. These receptors lack a known antigen. TCRdb re-analysed the reads in MiXCR, keeping a single row per CDR3 protein. Of approximately 120,000 distinct CDR3 sequences in the sample, around 30% are singletons; the top ten hold roughly 81%. The specimen was CD8+ T cells from cultured PBMCs, collected from culture after CMV antigen stimulation. The receptors were gathered from a human donor in good health (CMV status not recorded). Some clones in this sample may be carry-over from other donors' samples.

The chain has TRBV19 and TRBJ2-3, with 10 nucleotides matching TRBD2. J was trimmed by 6 bases and V by 5 bases; bases with no gene match: 8. From germline, CDR1 is LNHDA and CDR2 SQIVND (reference sequence). CDR3 size: 15 residues. The CDR3 bases are TGTGCCAGTAGTTATTCTAGCGGGGGATGGGATACGCAGTATTTT. Translation: CASSYSSGGWDTQYF.

The gene calls are TRBV2 and TRBJ1-1; D call uncertain. Germline V gene data show CDR1 as SNHLY and CDR2 as FYNNEI. V shed 1 base and J shed 0 bases, with 12 bases lying between them. The CDR3 covers 16 residues. The CDR3 here is CASSEEQGSMNTEAFF. The CDR3 region has the DNA TGTGCCAGCAGTGAAGAACAAGGTTCCATGAACACTGAAGCTTTCTTT. Full variable domain (remainder filled in from reference TRBV2 and TRBJ1-1): EPEVTQTPSHQVTQMGQEVILRCVPISNHLYFYWYRQILGQKVEFLVSFYNNEISEKSEIFDDQFSVERPDGSNFTLKIRSTKLEDSAMYFCASSEEQGSMNTEAFFGQGTRLTVV.

This clonotype was seen ten or more times. CDR3 coding DNA: TGTGCCAGCAGTTCGCCGACAGGCGGGTTGGAGACCCAGTACTTC. Amino acid sequence: CASSSPTGGLETQYF. The chain employs TRBV12-3 or TRBV12-4 and TRBJ2-5; possible D gene TRBD1, 6 bases. The CDR3 has 15 residues. V dropped 4 bases and J dropped 5 bases, with 17 bases sitting between them.